Listed below are T cell receptor beta chains from one sample, sequenced in a study of control samples from healthy donors and cancer patients. The assay was immunoSEQ multiplex PCR, and TCRdb's table has in-frame clones only and misses some. The repertoire holds some 130,000 clones, with roughly 95% as singletons. Sequenced sample: blood. These receptors were obtained from a man younger than 40 in good health. The conserved cysteine and the conserved F or W are not part of the CDR3 here.

cdr3_length,j_call,v_call,cdr3_aa
11,TRBJ1-1,TRBV6-5,ASSYSTNTEAF
13,TRBJ1-2,TRBV4-1,ASSQDSQGVKGYT
13,TRBJ1-4,TRBV5-1,ASSFQNPTNEKLF
12,TRBJ2-3,TRBV27,ASSLSTGSSTQY
14,TRBJ2-7,TRBV21-1,ASSKGTAAPSYEQY
11,TRBJ2-5,TRBV4-3,ASSYWRGETQY
13,TRBJ2-6,TRBV7-6,ASSPGGAGANVLT
16,TRBJ1-2,TRBV6-2/TRBV6-3,ASSPSPGGSNSRHGYT
10,TRBJ2-1,TRBV5-6,ASRVWRNEQF
16,TRBJ1-2,TRBV25-1,ASSESGGAGAQRNGYT
13,TRBJ2-7,TRBV15,ATSPAGGGVSEQY
15,TRBJ2-7,TRBV2,ASSESSCGQGACEQY
13,TRBJ1-5,TRBV7-9,ASSYVDGSNQPQH
15,TRBJ1-6,TRBV7-2,ASSRGRAGTPNSPLH
10,TRBJ2-3,TRBV11-2,ASGGGTDTQY
12,TRBJ2-7,TRBV28,ASSLREVAYEQY
14,TRBJ1-2,TRBV7-8,ASSLASSRVRYGYT
12,TRBJ1-5,TRBV30,AWSRDGENQPQH
13,TRBJ2-2,TRBV6-5,ASSYQDAPLGELF
14,TRBJ2-2,TRBV7-9,ASSRSAGGYTGELF